Below, 3 T cell receptor beta chains from the same sample are listed, as sequenced in a study of regulatory T cells in long-lasting Graves disease. Sequencing libraries for TCR beta were prepared with iRepertoire HTBI primers and Arm-PCR of CDR3 regions. TCRdb reanalysed the multiplex PCR reads using MiXCR and keeps one entry per CDR3 protein. The sample holds 200,000 to 250,000 distinct CDR3 sequences, about 16% seen once. Time point given: newly diagnosed GD, antithyroid drugs for less than 3 months. Researchers made the TCR library from RNA that was extracted from PBMCs. Sequenced here: peripheral blood mononuclear cells (PBMCs), sampled at new diagnosis, from a patient treated with antithyroid drugs. Receptors were obtained from a female donor with Graves disease.

This clonotype came up many times. J is TRBJ2-5 and V is TRBV19; D is unresolved. Germline lookup yields CDR1 LNHDA and CDR2 SQIVND (reference sequence). The CDR3 is made up of 15 amino acids. Trimming removed 2 bases from V and 3 bases from J, with 13 bases in between. The CDR3 sequence is CASSITGRAEETQYF. In nucleotides, the CDR3 is TGTGCCAGTAGTATAACTGGCAGAGCTGAAGAGACCCAGTACTTC.

This clonotype was found many times. The rearrangement uses TRBV7-9 and TRBJ2-5; possible D gene TRBD2, 6 bases. Trimming removed 1 base from V and 2 bases from J, with 11 bases in between. Germline V gene data show CDR1 as SEHNR and CDR2 as FQNEAQ (reference sequence). The length of the CDR3 is 15 residues. The CDR3: CASSLETGLQETQYF. CDR3 bases: TGTGCCAGCAGCTTAGAAACAGGACTACAAGAGACCCAGTACTTC.

This clonotype was seen repeatedly, ten times or more. The V call is TRBV6-1, the J call TRBJ2-7; D is uncertain. The length of the CDR3 is 13 residues. Per the germline V gene, CDR1 is MNHNS and CDR2 is SASEGT. V lost 2 bases and J lost 6, with 11 bases in between. Here the CDR3 reads CASSETVPSEQYF. The CDR3 coding sequence is TGTGCCAGCAGTGAAACAGTGCCCTCCGAGCAGTACTTC.